The present TCR beta chain was sequenced within a study of blood T cell repertoires in COVID-19. Study in general: Nucleic acid was either cDNA or gDNA, and it came from T cells, B-cell-depleted T cells, or PBMCs.

Enrolled through a virtual design, the participants were between about 18 and 89 years of age and came from around 25 US areas. For recovered donors of Cohort 3, there were two negative PCRs, clearance, or symptom resolution. Sequencing was performed with immunoSEQ multiplex PCR; in TCRdb, only in-frame clones are kept and a portion is missing. The data show a few hundred thousand clones, roughly 90% seen once. The CDR3 extends over 16 amino acids. Germline CDR1 KGHDR, CDR2 SFDVKD. V was pared by 1 base and J by 4 bases, with 3 bases of the junction left unmatched. J is TRBJ1-5 and V is TRBV24-1, with TRBD1 matching over 10 bases. The source of this sequence is a woman in her twenties or thirties who had recovered from COVID-19. The sequenced sample was PBMCs or T cells enriched from blood (not recorded which). DNA for the CDR3: TGTGCCACCAGTGATTTTCGGGACAGGGGAAATCAGCCCCAGCATTTT. Amino acid sequence: CATSDFRDRGNQPQHF.